Sequencing of this T cell receptor beta chain was carried out in a study of shared clonotypes between healthy human individuals. Donors, healthy HIV-negative adults, lacked recent acute infections or vaccinations. Trimming removed 8 bases from V and 5 bases from J; junction bases left unmatched: 6. Germline assignment: CDR1 MRHNA and CDR2 SNTAGT. The CDR3 spans 13 residues. The assay was carried out at the deep level. Clones were sequenced by immunoSEQ multiplex PCR, and TCRdb holds only the in-frame ones, with some missing. The data show around 500,000 clones, 76% seen once. The sample consisted of PBMCs. The V gene is TRBV6-4, the J gene TRBJ2-1, with 7 bases that match TRBD2. The clonotype originates from a woman between 35 and 50 years old in good health. Some clones in this sample may be carry-over from other donors' samples. The CDR3 protein is CASSLAENNEQFF. The CDR3 nucleotides read TGTGCCAGCTCTCTAGCGGAAAACAATGAGCAGTTCTTC.